This record concerns one T cell receptor beta chain sequence. This sample was included in a study of patients and donors after allogeneic stem cell transplantation. The germline V and J ends were trimmed by 6 bases and 4 bases, with 8 bases remaining between them. The V gene's germline CDR1 is MNHEY and CDR2 SVGEGT. The CDR3 is 12 amino acids. TCRdb re-derived calls from the RT-PCR reads in MiXCR, one entry per CDR3 protein. The repertoire holds approximately 200,000 distinct CDR3 sequences, 38% seen once, with roughly 11% in the top ten. The chain combines TRBV6-2 or TRBV6-3 with TRBJ2-3; D gene ambiguous. This receptor was taken from a human donor who was either an allogeneic HSCT recipient or a stem cell or donor lymphocyte infusion donor (not recorded which). It is not recorded whose cells these are; they may come from a transplant donor. Sequencing was carried out using blood, either unsorted or a sorted T cell fraction (not recorded which). The DNA for the CDR3 is TGTGCCAGCAGGAGCCTCCCAGATACGCAGTATTTT. This gives the protein CASRSLPDTQYF.